This T cell receptor beta chain was identified during a study of STAT3 mutations in large granular lymphocyte leukemia. Broader study findings: In T-cell large granular lymphocyte leukemia, about half of patients showed multiple immunodominant subclonotypes.

Clones were read by immunoSEQ multiplex PCR, and TCRdb kept only the in-frame ones, dropping some. The data hold roughly 25,000 clones, with 94% observed a single time. The V and J ends lost 5 bases and 2 bases, in that order; junction bases with no gene match: 10. CDR1 is MDHEN and CDR2 is SYDVKM in the germline V gene. CDR3 size: 17 residues. Comments on this clone: No antigen is known for it.

The V and J genes are TRBV28 and TRBJ2-5, with TRBD2 identical over 11 bases. The clonotype comes from a man aged 40-55 years with T-cell large granular lymphocyte leukemia. Some clones in this sample may be carry-over from other donors' samples. The specimen was peripheral blood mononuclear cells. CDR3 region: CASSQSPGLAVQETQYF. The CDR3 bases are TGTGCCAGCAGTCAATCACCGGGACTAGCGGTACAAGAGACCCAGTACTTC. Combining the CDR3 with reference TRBV28 and TRBJ2-5 gives the whole variable domain DVKVTQSSRYLVKRTGEKVFLECVQDMDHENMFWYRQDPGLGLRLIYFSYDVKMKEKGDIPEGYSVSREKKERFSLILESASTNQTSMYLCASSQSPGLAVQETQYFGPGTRLLVL.